This is a list of T cell receptor beta chains from one sample in a study of blood T cell repertoires in COVID-19. Repertoires were generated with immunoSEQ multiplex PCR, while TCRdb's copy carries only in-frame clones and drops some. The sample holds more than 300,000 clones, 89% seen once. The sequencing sample was made of PBMCs or T cells enriched from blood (not recorded which). These receptors came from a woman in her twenties or thirties who had recovered from COVID-19. Each CDR3 is given without its conserved first and last residue. D genes are given only for firm matches.

D,V,length,CDR3
-,TRBV28,10,ASNLGDYEQY
-,TRBV9,12,ASSVDPLRAPQH
TRBD2,TRBV4-1,19,ASSQDLSETVKTSAVNEQY
-,TRBV3-1/TRBV3-2,14,ASSQIQGRINSPLH
TRBD1,TRBV5-5,14,ASSIRQGPRVQPQH
TRBD2,TRBV4-1,17,ASSQEWGGLAALEGEQY
-,TRBV6-5,11,ASSRRGGEPQH
TRBD2,TRBV6-2/TRBV6-3,16,ASSYSSRALAGPYEQY
TRBD1,TRBV30,14,AWSAVYRGVYNEQF
-,TRBV7-8,14,ASSLEGQWARNTIY
-,TRBV29-1,11,SVLRTGSPEAF
-,TRBV25-1,14,ASRDSYNSYNSPLH
-,TRBV7-2,12,ASSYGDLRGRQF
TRBD1,TRBV5-1,12,ASSFLDRDTEAF
-,TRBV18,12,ASSLGQGPQPQH
TRBD2,TRBV14,13,ASSQFGLAGNEQY
-,TRBV6-5,12,ASSLQGVGNTIY
TRBD2,TRBV7-8,17,ASSPGRVTSGTTSYEQY
-,TRBV7-9,12,ASSLMGGPQPQH
-,TRBV27,12,ASSALQGSAEAF
-,TRBV9,12,ASSVDGGGYGYT
-,TRBV7-6,11,ASSLYRAQEAF
-,TRBV7-2,13,ASSLVWAPGNEQF
TRBD2,TRBV7-2,14,ASSLVGTSFGDTQY
-,TRBV11-2,15,ASSYRGRGIETDTQY
TRBD1,TRBV9,12,ASSVGGGPGELF
-,TRBV11-3,15,ASSSSVLGQPDTEAF
-,TRBV10-3,14,AITDTGLHPRPVLT
TRBD1,TRBV10-3,13,AISVRDRGHYGYT
TRBD1,TRBV5-1,14,ASRRGQGASWAEAF
TRBD1,TRBV6-6,11,ASAGQGGETQY
-,TRBV20-1,13,SASSGSVEERTQY
TRBD2,TRBV3-1/TRBV3-2,19,ASSQDPWRTSGRENNGEQY